This TCR beta chain is drawn from a study of radiotherapy plus CTLA-4 blockade in lung cancer. Study outcomes and limitations: Some TCR clones had been derived from tumors. These clones expanded in peripheral blood after radiotherapy plus ipilimumab.

The germline V gene has CDR1 SQVTM and CDR2 ANQGSEA. V gave up 2 bases and J gave up 6 bases; unmatched junction bases: 3. This CDR3 spans 13 amino acids. Clones were read by immunoSEQ multiplex PCR, and TCRdb kept only the in-frame ones, dropping some. The repertoire consists of 40,000 to 45,000 clones, with approximately 71% occurring once and the leading ten covering about 2.6%. This clone was seen only a few times. The antigen remains undetermined. The study treated chemo-refractory metastatic non-small-cell lung cancer patients with focal radiation plus ipilimumab CTLA-4 blockade. The V gene is TRBV29-1, the J gene TRBJ2-2; 7 positions agree with TRBD2. Here the sequenced sample was peripheral blood, taken from a patient treated with radiotherapy plus ipilimumab. The clonotype comes from a human donor with non-small cell lung cancer whose response to radiotherapy plus ipilimumab could not be evaluated. As DNA, the CDR3 is TGCAGCGTTGAACAGCGGGGAGCCGGGGAGCTGTTTTTT. It codes for CSVEQRGAGELFF.